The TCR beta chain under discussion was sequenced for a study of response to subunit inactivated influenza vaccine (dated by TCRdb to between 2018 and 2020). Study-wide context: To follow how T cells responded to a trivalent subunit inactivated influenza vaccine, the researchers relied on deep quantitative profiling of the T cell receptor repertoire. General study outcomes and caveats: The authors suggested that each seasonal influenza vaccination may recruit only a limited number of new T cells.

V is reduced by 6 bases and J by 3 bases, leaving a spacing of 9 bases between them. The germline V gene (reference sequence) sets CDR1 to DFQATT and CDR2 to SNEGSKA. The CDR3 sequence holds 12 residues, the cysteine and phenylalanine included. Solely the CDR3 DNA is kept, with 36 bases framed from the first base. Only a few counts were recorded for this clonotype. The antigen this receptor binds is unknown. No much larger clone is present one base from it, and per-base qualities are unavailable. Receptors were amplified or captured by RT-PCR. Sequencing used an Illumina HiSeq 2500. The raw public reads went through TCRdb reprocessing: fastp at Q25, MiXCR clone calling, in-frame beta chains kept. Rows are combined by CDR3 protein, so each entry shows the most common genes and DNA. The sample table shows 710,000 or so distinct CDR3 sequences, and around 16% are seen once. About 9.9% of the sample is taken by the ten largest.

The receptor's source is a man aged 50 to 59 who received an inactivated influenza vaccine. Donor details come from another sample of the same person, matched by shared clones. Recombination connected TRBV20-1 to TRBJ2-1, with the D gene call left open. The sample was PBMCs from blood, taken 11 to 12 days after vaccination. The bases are TGCAGTGCCCACCGAGGCTACAATGAGCAGTTCTTC. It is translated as CSAHRGYNEQFF.